The 8 T cell receptor beta chains below all came from one sample that was sequenced in a study of blood T cell repertoires in COVID-19. Measured with immunoSEQ multiplex PCR; TCRdb has only the in-frame clones, and not every one. The data show about 110,000 clones, with about 88% seen just once and about 3% held by the top ten. The sequenced sample was peripheral blood. All receptors derive from a woman aged 45-59 years with acute or convalescent COVID-19.

The chain recombines TRBV7-8 with TRBJ1-6, with D unclear. Looked up from germline, CDR1 is SGHVS and CDR2 is FQNEAQ. The length of the CDR3 is 13 residues. Deletions cut 4 bases from V and 7 bases from J, with 8 bases between. DNA for the CDR3: TGTGCCAGCAGCTCACGTGAGAATTCACCCCTCCACTTT. Its translation is CASSSRENSPLHF. Complete variable domain (other parts from reference TRBV7-8 and TRBJ1-6): GAGVSQSPRYKVAKRGQDVALRCDPISGHVSLFWYQQALGQGPEFLTYFQNEAQLDKSGLPSDRFFAERPEGSVSTLKIQRTQQEDSAVYLCASSSRENSPLHFGNGTRLTVT.

This chain joins TRBV3-1 (or the pseudogene TRBV3-2) and TRBJ1-2; weak D call: TRBD1 (6 bases). The CDR3 has 14 residues. V shed 1 base and J shed 3 bases, with 9 bases lying between them. CDR1 LGHDT and CDR2 YNNKEL come from the germline V gene (reference sequence). This chain's CDR3 is CASSQGDTHYGYTF. DNA of the CDR3: TGTGCCAGCAGCCAAGGGGACACCCACTATGGCTACACCTTC.

This chain links TRBV3-1 (or the pseudogene TRBV3-2) with TRBJ2-7, with a tentative D call TRBD2 (6 bases). V was shortened by 3 bases and J by 7 bases, with 10 bases between the two germline ends. CDR1 and CDR2 from the germline V gene are LGHDT and YNNKEL (reference sequence). This CDR3 is built from 12 residues. The CDR3 coding sequence is TGTGCCAGCAGCCAGGCGGGGAGGGAGCAGTACTTC. Translating it yields CASSQAGREQYF.

The rearrangement links TRBV6-2 or TRBV6-3 to TRBJ1-5, with a weak D call TRBD1 (5 bases). The germline V gene encodes CDR1 MNHEY and CDR2 SVGEGT. Trimming removed 1 base at V and 5 bases at J, with 12 bases between. The CDR3 consists of 15 residues. Here the CDR3 reads CASSYYSGDDQPQHF. In nucleotides, the CDR3 is TGTGCCAGCAGTTACTACAGCGGGGACGATCAGCCCCAGCATTTT.

The table lists this clone with a count of one. V usage is TRBV7-2 and J usage is TRBJ2-2; D possibly corresponds to TRBD2 (5 bases). The V gene's germline CDR1 is SGHTA and CDR2 FQGNSA. The CDR3 is made up of 16 amino acids. Trimming cost V 5 bases and J 2 bases, with 15 bases left between them. The CDR3 DNA follows: TGTGCCAGCAGCCGCCGTTCAGCGGCAAACACCGGGGAGCTGTTTTTT. Translating it yields CASSRRSAANTGELFF.

This clone showed up just once. The V call is TRBV10-3, the J call TRBJ1-5; 8 bases are a match to TRBD1. V was clipped by 0 bases and J by 2 bases; unmatched bases: 6. The CDR3 loop spans 17 amino acids. Germline CDR1 and CDR2: ENHRY and SYGVKD. Here the CDR3 DNA reads TGTGCCATCAGTGAGTCAGGTCAGGGGGCCGGCAATCAGCCCCAGCATTTT. This encodes CAISESGQGAGNQPQHF.

The chain couples TRBV27 to TRBJ1-1; possibly TRBD1 for D (6 bases). This CDR3 region has 16 residues. Germline V gene sequence: CDR1 MNHEY, CDR2 SMNVEV (reference sequence). The germline V and J ends were trimmed by 4 bases and 1 base, with 16 bases remaining between them. CDR3 protein: CASSWLRGATNTEAFF. Here the CDR3 DNA reads TGTGCCAGCAGTTGGCTCCGGGGGGCTACGAACACTGAAGCTTTCTTT.

This chain connects TRBV30 to TRBJ2-3, with D perhaps matching TRBD1 (5 bases). Germline CDR1 and CDR2: GTSNPN and SVGIG (reference sequence). Trimming left V 4 bases short and J 0 bases short, with 11 bases between. This CDR3 comprises 14 residues. CDR3 loop: CAWTWGPSTDTQYF. In DNA, the CDR3 is TGTGCCTGGACCTGGGGCCCTAGCACAGATACGCAGTATTTT.